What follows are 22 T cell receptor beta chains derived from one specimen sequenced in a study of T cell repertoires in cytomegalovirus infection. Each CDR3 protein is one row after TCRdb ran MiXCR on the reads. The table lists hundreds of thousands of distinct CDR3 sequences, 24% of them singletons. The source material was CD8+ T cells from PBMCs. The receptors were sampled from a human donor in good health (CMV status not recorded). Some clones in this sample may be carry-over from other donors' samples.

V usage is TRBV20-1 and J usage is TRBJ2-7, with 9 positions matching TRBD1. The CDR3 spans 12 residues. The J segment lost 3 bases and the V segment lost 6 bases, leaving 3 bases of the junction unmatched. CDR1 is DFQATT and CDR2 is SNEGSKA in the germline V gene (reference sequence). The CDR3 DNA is TGCAGTGCCCCGGGACAGGGCTACGAGCAGTACTTC. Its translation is CSAPGQGYEQYF.

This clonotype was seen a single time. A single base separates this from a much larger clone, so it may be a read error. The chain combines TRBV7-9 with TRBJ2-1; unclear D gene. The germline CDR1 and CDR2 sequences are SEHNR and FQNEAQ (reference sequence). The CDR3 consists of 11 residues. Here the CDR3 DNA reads TGTGCCAACAGCTCGGAAGGTGAGCAGTTCTTC. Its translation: CANSSEGEQFF. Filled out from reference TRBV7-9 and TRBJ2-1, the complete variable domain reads DTGVSQNPRHKITKRGQNVTFRCDPISEHNRLYWYRQTLGQGPEFLTYFQNEAQLEKSRLLSDRFSAERPKGSFSTLEIQRTEQGDSAMYLCANSSEGEQFFGPGTRLTVL.

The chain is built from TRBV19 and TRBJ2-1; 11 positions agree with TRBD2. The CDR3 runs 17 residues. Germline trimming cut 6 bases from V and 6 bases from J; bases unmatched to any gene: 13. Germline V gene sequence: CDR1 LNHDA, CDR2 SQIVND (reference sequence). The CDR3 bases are TGTGCCAGTAGCACTTATGGGCGACTAGCGGGGAGCAATGAGCAGTTCTTC. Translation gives CASSTYGRLAGSNEQFF.

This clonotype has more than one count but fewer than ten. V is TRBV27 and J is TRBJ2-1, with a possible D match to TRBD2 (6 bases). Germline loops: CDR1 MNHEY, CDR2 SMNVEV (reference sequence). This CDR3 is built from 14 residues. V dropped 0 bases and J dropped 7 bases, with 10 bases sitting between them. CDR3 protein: CASSLSPGGNEQFF. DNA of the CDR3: TGTGCCAGCAGTTTATCTCCTGGGGGGAATGAGCAGTTCTTC.

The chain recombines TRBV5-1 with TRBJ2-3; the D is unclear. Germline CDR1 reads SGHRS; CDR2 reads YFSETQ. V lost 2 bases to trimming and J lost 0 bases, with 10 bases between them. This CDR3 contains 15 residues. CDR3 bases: TGCGCCAGCAGCTTTGGTAGACCTAGCACAGATACGCAGTATTTT. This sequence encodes CASSFGRPSTDTQYF.

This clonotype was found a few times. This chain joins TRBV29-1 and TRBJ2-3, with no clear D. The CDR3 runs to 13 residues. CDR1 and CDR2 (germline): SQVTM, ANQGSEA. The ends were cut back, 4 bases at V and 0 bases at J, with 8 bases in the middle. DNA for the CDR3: TGCAGCGTTGCCAGCCCTAGCACAGATACGCAGTATTTT. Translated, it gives CSVASPSTDTQYF.

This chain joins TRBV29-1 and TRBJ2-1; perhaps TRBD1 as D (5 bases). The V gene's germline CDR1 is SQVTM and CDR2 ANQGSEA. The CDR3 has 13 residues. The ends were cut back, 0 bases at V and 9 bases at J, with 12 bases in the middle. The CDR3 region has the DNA TGCAGCGTTGAAGACATAGGGGTCGGTGAGCAGTTCTTC. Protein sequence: CSVEDIGVGEQFF.

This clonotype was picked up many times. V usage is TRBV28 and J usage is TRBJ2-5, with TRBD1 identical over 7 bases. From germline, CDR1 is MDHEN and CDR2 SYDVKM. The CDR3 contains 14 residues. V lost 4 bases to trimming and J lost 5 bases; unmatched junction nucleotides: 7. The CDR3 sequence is CASSSRTGVETQYF. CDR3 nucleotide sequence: TGTGCCAGCAGTTCTCGTACAGGGGTGGAGACCCAGTACTTC.

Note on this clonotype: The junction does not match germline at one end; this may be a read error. The DNA of the CDR3 is TGTGTCAGCAGCTTAGGGTCACCCCTCCACTTT. Protein sequence: CVSSLGSPLHF. The chain carries TRBV7-9 and TRBJ1-6; no reliable D call. From germline, CDR1 is SEHNR and CDR2 FQNEAQ (reference sequence). The CDR3 consists of 11 residues.

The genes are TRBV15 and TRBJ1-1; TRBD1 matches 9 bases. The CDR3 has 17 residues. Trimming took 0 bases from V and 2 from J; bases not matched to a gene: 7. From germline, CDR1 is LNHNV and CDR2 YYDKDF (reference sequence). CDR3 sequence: CATSRDLLQGANTEAFF. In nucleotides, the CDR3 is TGTGCCACCAGCAGAGATTTGTTACAGGGGGCTAACACTGAAGCTTTCTTT.

This CDR3 reads CSARDQTQGYEQYV. Here the CDR3 DNA reads TGCAGTGCTAGAGATCAAACACAGGGGTACGAGCAGTACGTC. The rearrangement joins TRBV20-1 to TRBJ2-7; 7 positions agree with TRBD1. J gave up 4 bases and V 0 bases, and 6 bases lay outside the gene matches. Germline CDR1 is DFQATT and CDR2 is SNEGSKA (reference sequence). The CDR3 spans 14 residues.

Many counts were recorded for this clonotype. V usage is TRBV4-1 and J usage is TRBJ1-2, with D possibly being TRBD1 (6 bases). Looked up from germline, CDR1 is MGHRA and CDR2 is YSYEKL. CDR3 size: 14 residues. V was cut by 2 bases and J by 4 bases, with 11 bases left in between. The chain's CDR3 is CASSQRTAIYGYTF. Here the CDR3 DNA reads TGCGCCAGCAGCCAAAGGACAGCGATCTATGGCTACACCTTC.

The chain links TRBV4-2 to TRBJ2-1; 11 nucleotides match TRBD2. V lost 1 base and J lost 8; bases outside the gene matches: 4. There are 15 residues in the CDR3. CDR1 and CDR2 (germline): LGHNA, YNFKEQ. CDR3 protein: CASSQGSGGGYEQFF. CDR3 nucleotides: TGTGCCAGCAGCCAAGGTAGCGGGGGGGGCTATGAGCAGTTCTTC.

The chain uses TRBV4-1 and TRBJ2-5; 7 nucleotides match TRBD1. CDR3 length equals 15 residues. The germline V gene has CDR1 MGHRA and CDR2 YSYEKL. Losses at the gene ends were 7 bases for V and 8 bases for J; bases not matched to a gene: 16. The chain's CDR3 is CASTDLQGYDRTQYF. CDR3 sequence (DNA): TGCGCCAGCACGGACCTACAGGGGTATGATAGAACCCAGTACTTC.

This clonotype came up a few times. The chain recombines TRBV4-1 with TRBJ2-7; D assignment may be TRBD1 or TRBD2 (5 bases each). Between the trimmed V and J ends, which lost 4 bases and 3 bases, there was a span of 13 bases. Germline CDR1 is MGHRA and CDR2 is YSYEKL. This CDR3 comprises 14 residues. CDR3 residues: CASSPGSGLYEQYF. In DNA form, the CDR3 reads TGCGCCAGCAGCCCCGGGTCGGGGCTCTACGAGCAGTACTTC.

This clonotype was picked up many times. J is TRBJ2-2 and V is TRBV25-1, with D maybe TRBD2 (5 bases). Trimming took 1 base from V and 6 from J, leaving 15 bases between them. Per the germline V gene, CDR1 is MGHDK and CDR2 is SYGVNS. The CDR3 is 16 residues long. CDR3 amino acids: CASSEFGESLAGELFF. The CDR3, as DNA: TGTGCCAGCAGTGAATTTGGGGAGTCCCTAGCCGGGGAGCTGTTTTTT.

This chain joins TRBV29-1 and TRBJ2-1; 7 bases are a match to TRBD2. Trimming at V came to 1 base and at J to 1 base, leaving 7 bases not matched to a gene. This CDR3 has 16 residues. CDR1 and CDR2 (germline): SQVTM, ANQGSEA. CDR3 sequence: CSVEGDQRGSYNEQFF. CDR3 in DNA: TGCAGCGTTGAAGGCGACCAGCGGGGTTCCTACAATGAGCAGTTCTTC.

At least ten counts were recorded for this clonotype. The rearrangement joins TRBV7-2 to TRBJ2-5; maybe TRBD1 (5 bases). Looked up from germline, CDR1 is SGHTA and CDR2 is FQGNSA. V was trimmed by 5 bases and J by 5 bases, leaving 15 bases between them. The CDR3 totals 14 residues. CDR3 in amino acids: CASSMDPGFETQYF. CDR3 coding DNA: TGTGCCAGCAGCATGGATCCAGGGTTTGAGACCCAGTACTTC.

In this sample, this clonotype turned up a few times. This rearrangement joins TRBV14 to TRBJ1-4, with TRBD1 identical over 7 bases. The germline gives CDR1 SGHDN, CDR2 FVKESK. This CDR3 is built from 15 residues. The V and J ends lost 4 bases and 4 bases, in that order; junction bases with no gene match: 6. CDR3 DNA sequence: TGTGCCAGCAGCCCTTTGACAGGGAATAATGAAAAACTGTTTTTT. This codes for CASSPLTGNNEKLFF.

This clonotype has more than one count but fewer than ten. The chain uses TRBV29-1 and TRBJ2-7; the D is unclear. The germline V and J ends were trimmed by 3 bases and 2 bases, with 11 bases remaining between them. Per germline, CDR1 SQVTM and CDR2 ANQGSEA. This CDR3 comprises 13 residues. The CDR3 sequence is CSVEVENPYEQYV. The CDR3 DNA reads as TGCAGCGTTGAGGTGGAAAACCCCTACGAGCAGTACGTC.

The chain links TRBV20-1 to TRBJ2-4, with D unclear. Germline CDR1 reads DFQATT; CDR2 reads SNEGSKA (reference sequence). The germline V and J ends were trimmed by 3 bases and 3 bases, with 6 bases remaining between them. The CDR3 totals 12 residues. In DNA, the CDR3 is TGCAGTGCTAGTAACAGCAAAAACATTCAGTACTTC. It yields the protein CSASNSKNIQYF.

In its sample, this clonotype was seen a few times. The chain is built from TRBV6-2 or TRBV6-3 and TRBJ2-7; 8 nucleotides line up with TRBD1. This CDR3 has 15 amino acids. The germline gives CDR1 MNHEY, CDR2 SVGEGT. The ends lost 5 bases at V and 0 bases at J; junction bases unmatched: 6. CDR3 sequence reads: CASSTGQGLSYEQYV. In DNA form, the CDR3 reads TGTGCCAGCAGTACTGGACAGGGACTCTCCTACGAGCAGTACGTC.